This T cell receptor (beta chain) stems from a study of blood T cell repertoires in COVID-19. At the level of the study: The United States, Italy and Spain were the sources of the acute and convalescent COVID-19 samples. The analysed material was cDNA or gDNA that came from T cells, B-cell-depleted T cells, or PBMCs.

The protocol was immunoSEQ multiplex PCR, while the TCRdb copy is restricted to in-frame clones and leaves out a portion. The sample lists 140,000 to 150,000 clones; 86% were seen once. Participant age was roughly 18 to 89 years, and participants resided in roughly 24 US areas. The CDR3 length is 14 residues. Germline V CDR1 and CDR2: MGHDK, SYGVNS. V was cut by 5 bases and J by 4 bases, with 14 bases left in between. Material for sequencing was PBMCs or T cells enriched from blood (not recorded which). The TCR sequence derives from a man aged 50-59 years who had recovered from COVID-19. The chain carries TRBV25-1 and TRBJ2-5; D not certain. The CDR3 nucleotides read TGTGCCAGCAGTAGTCGCCAGGTTGGAGAGACCCAGTACTTC. Protein product: CASSSRQVGETQYF.